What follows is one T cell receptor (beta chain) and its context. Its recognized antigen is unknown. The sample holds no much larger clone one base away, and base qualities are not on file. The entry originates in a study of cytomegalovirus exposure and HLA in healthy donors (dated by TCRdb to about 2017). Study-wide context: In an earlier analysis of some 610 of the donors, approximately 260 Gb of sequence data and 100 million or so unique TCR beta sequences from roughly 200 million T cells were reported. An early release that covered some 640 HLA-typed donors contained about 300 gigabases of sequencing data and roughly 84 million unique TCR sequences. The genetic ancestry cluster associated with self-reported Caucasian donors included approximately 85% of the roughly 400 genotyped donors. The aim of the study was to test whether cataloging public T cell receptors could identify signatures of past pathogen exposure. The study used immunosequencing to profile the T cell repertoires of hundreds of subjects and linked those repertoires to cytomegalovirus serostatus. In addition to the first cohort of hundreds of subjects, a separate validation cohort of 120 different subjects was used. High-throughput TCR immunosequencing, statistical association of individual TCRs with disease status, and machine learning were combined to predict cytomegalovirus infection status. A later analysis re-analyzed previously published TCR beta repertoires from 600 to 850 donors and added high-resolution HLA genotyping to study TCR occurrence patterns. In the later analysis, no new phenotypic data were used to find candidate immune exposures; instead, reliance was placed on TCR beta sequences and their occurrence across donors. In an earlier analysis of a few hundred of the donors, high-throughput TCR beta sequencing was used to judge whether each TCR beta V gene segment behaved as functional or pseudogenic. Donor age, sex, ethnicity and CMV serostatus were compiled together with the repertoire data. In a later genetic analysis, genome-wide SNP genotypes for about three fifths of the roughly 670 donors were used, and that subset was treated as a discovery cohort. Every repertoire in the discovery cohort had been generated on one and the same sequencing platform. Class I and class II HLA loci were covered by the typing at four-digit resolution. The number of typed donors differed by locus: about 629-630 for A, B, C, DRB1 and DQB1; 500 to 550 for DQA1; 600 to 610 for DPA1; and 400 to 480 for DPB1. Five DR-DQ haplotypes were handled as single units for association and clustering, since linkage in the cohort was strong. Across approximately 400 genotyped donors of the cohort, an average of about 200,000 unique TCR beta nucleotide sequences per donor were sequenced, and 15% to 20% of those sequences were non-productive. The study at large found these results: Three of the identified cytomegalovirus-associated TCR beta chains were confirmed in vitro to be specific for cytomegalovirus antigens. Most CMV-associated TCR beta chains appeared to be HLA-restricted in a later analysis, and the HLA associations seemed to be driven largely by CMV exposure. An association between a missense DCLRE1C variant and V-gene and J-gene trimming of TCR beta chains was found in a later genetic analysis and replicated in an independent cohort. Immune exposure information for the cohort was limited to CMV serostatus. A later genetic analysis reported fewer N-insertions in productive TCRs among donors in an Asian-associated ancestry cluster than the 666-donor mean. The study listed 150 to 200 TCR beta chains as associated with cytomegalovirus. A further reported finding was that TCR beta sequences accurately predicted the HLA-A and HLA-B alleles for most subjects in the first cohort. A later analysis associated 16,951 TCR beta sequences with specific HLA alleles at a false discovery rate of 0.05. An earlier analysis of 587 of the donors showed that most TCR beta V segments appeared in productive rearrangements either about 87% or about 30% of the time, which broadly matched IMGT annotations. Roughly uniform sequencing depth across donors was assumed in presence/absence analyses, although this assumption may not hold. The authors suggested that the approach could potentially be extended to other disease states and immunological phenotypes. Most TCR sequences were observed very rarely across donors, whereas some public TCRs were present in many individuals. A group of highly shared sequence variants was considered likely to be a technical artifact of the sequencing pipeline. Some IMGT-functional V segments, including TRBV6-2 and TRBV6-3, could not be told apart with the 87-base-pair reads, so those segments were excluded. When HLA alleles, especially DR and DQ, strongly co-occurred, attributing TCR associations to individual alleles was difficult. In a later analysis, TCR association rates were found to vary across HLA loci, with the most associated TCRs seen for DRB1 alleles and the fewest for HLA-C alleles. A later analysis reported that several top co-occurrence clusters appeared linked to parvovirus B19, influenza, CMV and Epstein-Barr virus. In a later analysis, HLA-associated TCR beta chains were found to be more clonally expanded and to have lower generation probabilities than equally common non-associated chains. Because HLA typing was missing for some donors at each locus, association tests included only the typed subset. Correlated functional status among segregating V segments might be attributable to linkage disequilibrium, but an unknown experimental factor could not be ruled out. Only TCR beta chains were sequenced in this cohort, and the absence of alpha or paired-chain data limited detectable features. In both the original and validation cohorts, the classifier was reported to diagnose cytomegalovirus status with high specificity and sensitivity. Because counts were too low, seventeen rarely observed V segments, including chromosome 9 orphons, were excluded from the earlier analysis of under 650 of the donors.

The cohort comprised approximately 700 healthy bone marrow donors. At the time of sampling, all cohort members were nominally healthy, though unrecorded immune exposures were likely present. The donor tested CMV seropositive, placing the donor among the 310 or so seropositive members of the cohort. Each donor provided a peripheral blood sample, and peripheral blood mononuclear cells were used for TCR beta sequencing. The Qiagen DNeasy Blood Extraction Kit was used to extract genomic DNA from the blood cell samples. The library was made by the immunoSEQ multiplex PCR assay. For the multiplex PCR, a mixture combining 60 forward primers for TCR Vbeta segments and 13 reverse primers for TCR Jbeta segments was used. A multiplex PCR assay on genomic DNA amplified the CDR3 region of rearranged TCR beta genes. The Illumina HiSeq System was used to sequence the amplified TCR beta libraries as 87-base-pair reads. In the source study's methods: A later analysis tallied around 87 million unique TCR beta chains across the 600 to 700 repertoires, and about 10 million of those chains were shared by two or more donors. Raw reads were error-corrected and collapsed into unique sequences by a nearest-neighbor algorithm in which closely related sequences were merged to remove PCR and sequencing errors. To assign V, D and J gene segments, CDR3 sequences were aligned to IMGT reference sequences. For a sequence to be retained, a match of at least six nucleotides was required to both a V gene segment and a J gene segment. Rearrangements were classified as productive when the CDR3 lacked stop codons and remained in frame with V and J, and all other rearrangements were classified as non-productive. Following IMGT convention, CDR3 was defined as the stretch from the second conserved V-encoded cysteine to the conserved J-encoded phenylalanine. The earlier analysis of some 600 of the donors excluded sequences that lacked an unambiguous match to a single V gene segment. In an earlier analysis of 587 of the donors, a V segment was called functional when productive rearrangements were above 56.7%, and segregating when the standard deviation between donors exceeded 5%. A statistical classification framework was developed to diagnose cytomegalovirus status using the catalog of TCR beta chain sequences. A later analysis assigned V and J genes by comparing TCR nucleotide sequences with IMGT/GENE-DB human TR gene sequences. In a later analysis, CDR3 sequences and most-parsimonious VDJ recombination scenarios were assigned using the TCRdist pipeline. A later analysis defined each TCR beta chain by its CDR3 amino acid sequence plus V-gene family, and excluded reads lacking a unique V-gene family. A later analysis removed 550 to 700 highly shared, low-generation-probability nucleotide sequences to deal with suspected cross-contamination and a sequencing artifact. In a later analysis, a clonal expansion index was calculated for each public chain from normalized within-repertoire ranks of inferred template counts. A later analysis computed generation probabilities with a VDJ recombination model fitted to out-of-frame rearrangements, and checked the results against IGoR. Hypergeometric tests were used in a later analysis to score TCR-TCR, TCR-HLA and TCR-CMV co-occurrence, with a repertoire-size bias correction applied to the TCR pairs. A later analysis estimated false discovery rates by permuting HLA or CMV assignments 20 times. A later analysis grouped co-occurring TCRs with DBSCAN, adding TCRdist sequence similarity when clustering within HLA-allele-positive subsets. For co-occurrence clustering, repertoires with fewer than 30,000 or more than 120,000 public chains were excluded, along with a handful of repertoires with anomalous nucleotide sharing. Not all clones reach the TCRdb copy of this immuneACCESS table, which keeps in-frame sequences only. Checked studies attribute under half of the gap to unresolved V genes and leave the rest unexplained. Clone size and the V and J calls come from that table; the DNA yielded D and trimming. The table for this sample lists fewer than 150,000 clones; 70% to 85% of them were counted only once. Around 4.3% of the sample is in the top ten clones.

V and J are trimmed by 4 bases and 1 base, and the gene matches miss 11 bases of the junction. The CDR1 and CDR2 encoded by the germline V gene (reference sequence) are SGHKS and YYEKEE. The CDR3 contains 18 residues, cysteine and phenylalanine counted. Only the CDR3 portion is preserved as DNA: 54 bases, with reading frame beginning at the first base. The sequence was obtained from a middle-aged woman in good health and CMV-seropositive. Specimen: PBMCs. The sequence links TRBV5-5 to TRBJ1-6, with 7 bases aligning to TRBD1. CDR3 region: CASSPDRVSGSYNSPLHF. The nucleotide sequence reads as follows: TGTGCCAGCAGCCCAGACAGGGTATCAGGTTCCTATAATTCACCCCTCCACTTT.